The following is a T cell receptor beta chain sequence with its context. Its antigen is not identified. V was pared by 1 base and J by 15 bases, with 27 bases between. This CDR3 has 17 residues. Germline values: CDR1 ENHRY, CDR2 SYGVKD. This record belongs to a study of tumor-infiltrating lymphocytes in primary liver carcinoma. Across the whole study: Patients included men and women of 30 to 69 years. The study's findings and limits: Tumor region pairs shared more overlap than did tumor-adjacent and tumor-blood pairs. Blood trailed tumors significantly in top-250-clone fraction (p = 0.039).

Constant-region priming of 500 ng total RNA yielded TCR beta cDNA. Investigators got TCR beta libraries out of three nested multiplex PCR rounds, done with slightly modified ARM-PCR. TRBV1-TRBV30 forward primers and a C-beta reverse primer were used in the first two PCR rounds, which each ran for about 10 cycles. TCRdb re-called the multiplex PCR reads with MiXCR, one entry per CDR3 protein. Of roughly 55,000 distinct CDR3 sequences in the sample, 71% were seen once. The study co-extracted DNA and RNA from around 20-30 mg of unsorted bulk tissue. Samples were taken from five separate regions of every tumor.

The receptor was isolated from a man aged 35-49 years with primary liver carcinoma and hepatitis B virus infection. This rearrangement joins TRBV10-3 to TRBJ2-2; the D gene is possibly TRBD2 (6 bases). What was sequenced was liver tumor tissue from sampling region 2. Subset noted: tumor region T2, inferior pole. CDR3 protein: CAISEFEAGSDTGDLFF. The DNA for the CDR3 is TGTGCCATCAGTGAGTTCGAAGCTGGTTCAGACACCGGGGACTTGTTTTTT.